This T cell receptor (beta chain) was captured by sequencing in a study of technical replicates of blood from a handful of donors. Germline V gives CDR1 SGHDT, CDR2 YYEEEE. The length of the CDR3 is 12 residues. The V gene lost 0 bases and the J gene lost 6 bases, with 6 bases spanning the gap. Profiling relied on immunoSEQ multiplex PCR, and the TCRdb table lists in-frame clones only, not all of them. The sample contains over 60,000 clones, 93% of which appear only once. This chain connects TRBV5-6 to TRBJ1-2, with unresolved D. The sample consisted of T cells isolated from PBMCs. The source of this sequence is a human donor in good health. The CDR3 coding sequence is TGTGCCAGCAGCTTGGGACTTAATGGCTACACCTTC. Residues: CASSLGLNGYTF.